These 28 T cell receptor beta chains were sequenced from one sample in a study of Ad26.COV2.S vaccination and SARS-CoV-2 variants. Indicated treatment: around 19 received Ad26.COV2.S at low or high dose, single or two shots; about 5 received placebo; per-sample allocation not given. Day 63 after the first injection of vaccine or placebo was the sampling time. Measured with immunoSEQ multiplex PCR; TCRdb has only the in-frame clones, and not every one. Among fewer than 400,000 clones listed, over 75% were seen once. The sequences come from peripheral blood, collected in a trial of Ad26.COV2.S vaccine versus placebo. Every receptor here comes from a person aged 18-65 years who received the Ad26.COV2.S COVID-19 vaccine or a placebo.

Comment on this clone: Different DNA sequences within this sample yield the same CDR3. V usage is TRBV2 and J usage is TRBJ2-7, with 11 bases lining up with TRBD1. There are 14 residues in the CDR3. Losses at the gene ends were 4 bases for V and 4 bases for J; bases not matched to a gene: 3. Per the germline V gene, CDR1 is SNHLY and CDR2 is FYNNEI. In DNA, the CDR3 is TGTGCCAGCAGTGTGGGGACAGGGGGATACGAGCAGTACTTC. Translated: CASSVGTGGYEQYF.

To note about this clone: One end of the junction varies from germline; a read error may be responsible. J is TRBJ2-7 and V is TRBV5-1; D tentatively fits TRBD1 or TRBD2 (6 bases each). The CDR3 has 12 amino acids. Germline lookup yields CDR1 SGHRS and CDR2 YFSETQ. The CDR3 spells CASSPGGGPHSF. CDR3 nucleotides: TGCGCCAGCAGTCCCGGTGGGGGGCCTCATTCCTTC.

Here the CDR3 reads CATSRDWGSGNTIYF. CDR3 DNA: TGTGCCACCAGCAGAGATTGGGGCTCTGGAAACACCATATATTTT. This chain connects TRBV15 to TRBJ1-3; D not resolved. The CDR3 consists of 15 residues. Germline values: CDR1 LNHNV, CDR2 YYDKDF (reference sequence). V was trimmed by 0 bases and J by 0 bases, leaving 6 bases between them.

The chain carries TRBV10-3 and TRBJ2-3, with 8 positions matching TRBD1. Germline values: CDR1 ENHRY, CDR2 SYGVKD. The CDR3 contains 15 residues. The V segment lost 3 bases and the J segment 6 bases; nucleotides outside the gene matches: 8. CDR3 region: CAISDPGQAVDTQYF. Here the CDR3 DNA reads TGTGCCATCAGTGACCCGGGACAGGCTGTGGATACGCAGTATTTT.

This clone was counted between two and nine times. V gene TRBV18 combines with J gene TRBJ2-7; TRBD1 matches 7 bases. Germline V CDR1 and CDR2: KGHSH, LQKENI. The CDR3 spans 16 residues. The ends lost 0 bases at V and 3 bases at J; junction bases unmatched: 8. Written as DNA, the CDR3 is TGTGCCAGCTCACCACCGATGAGACAGGGCATCTACGAGCAGTACTTC. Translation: CASSPPMRQGIYEQYF.

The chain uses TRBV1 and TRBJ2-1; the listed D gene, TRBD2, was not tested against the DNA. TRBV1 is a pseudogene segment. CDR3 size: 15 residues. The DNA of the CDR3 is TGCACCAGCAGCCTTGTAGCGGGAGTGCACAATGAGCAGTTCTTC. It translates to CTSSLVAGVHNEQFF.

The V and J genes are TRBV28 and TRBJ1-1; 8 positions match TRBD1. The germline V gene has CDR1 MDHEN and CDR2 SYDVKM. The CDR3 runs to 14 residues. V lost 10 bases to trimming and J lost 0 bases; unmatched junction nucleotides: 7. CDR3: CATWTGRMNTEAFF. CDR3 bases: TGTGCCACCTGGACAGGGCGCATGAACACTGAAGCTTTCTTT.

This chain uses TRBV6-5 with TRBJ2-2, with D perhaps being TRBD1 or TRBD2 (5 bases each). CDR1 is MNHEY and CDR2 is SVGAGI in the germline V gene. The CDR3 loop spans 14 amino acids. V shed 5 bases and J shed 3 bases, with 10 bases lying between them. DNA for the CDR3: TGTGCCAGCAGTCACCTGGGGGACACCGGGGAGCTGTTTTTT. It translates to CASSHLGDTGELFF.

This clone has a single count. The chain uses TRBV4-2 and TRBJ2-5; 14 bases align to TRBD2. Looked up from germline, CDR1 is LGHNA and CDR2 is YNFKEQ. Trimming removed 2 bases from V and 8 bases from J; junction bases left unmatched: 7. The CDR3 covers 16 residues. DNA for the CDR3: TGTGCCAGCAGCCAACTGACCGGACTAGCGGGAGGTACCCAGTACTTC. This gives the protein CASSQLTGLAGGTQYF.

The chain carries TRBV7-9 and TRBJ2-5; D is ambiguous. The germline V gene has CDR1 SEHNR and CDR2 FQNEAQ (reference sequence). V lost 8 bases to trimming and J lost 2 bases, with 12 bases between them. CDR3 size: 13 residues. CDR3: CASARSVQETQYF. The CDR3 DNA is TGTGCCAGCGCTAGGTCAGTTCAAGAGACCCAGTACTTC.

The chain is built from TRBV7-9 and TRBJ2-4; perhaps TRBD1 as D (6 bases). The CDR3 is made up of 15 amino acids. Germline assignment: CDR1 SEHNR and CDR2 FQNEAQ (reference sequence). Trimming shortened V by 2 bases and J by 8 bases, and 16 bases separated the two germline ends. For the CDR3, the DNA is TGTGCCAGCAGCTTAAGTCAGGGGATATCAGACATTCAGTACTTC. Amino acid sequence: CASSLSQGISDIQYF. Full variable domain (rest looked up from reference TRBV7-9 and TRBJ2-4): DTGVSQNPRHKITKRGQNVTFRCDPISEHNRLYWYRQTLGQGPEFLTYFQNEAQLEKSRLLSDRFSAERPKGSFSTLEIQRTEQGDSAMYLCASSLSQGISDIQYFGAGTRLSVL.

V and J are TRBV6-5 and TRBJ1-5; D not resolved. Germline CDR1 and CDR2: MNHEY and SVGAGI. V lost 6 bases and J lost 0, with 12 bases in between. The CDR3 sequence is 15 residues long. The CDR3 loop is CASRYGLISNQPQHF. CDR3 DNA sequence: TGTGCCAGCAGGTACGGACTGATTAGCAATCAGCCCCAGCATTTT.

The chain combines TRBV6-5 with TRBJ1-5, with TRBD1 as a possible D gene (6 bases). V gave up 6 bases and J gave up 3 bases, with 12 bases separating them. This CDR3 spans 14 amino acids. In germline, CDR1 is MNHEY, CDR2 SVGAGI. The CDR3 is CASSGQLLNQPQHF. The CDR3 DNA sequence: TGTGCCAGCAGCGGACAGTTACTCAATCAGCCCCAGCATTTT.

The CDR3 nucleotides read TGTGCCAGCAGTTACTCGGCAGGCCTGATGAACACTGAAGCTTTCTTT. Translated: CASSYSAGLMNTEAFF. The rearrangement uses TRBV6-2 or TRBV6-3 and TRBJ1-1; D not certain. The V end was cut by 0 bases, the J end by 0 bases, with 11 bases between. The CDR3 loop spans 16 amino acids. Germline assignment: CDR1 MNHEY and CDR2 SVGEGT.

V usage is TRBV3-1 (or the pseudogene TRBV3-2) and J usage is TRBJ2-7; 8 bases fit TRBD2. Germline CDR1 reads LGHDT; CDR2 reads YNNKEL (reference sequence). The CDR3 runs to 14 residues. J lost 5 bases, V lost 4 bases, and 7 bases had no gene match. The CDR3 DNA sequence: TGTGCCAGCAGCCCCGCGGGAGGAATCCACGAGCAGTACTTC. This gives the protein CASSPAGGIHEQYF.

The CDR3 bases are TGTGCCAGCAGATCAATGACTAGCGGGACCCCAGATACGCAGTATTTT. Translating gives CASRSMTSGTPDTQYF. The V call is TRBV11-2, the J call TRBJ2-3, with 11 bases fitting TRBD2. The CDR3 length is 16 residues. V dropped 6 bases and J dropped 4; count of bases not matched to a gene: 9. From germline, CDR1 is SGHAT and CDR2 FQNNGV.

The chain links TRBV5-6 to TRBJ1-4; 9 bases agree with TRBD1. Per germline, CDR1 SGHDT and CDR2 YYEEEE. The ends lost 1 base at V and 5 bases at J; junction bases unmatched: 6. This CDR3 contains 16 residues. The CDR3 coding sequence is TGTGCCAGCAGCTTGAGGTTCGGGACAGGGAATGAAAAACTGTTTTTT. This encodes CASSLRFGTGNEKLFF.

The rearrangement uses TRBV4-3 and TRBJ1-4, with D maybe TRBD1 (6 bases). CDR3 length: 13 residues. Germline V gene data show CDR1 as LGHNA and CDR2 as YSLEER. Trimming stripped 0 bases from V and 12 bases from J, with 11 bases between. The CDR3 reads CASSQEDSVELFF. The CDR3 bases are TGCGCCAGCAGCCAAGAGGACAGTGTGGAACTGTTTTTT.

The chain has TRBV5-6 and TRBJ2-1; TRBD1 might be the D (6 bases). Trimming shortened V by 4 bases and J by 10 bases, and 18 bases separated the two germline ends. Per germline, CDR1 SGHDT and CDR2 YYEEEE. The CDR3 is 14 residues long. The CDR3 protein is CASSRRLEDSEQFF. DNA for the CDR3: TGTGCCAGCAGCCGGCGTCTGGAGGACAGCGAGCAGTTCTTC.

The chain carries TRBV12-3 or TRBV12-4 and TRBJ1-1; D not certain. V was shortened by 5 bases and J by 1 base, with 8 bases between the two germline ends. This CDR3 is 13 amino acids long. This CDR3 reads CASSPRSNTEAFF. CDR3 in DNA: TGTGCCAGCAGTCCCCGGTCGAACACTGAAGCTTTCTTT.

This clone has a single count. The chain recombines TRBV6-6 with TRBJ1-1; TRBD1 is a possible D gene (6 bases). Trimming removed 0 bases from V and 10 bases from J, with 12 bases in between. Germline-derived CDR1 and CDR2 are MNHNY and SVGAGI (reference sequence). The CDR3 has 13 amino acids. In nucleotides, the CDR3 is TGTGCCAGCAGTTACTCGGACAGTCCCGGAGCTTTCTTT. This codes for CASSYSDSPGAFF.

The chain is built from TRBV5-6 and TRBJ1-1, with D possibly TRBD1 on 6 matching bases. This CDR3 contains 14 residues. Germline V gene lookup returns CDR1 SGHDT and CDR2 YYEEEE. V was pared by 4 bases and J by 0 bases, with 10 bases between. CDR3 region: CASSTWTVNTEAFF. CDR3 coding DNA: TGTGCCAGCAGCACCTGGACAGTGAACACTGAAGCTTTCTTT.

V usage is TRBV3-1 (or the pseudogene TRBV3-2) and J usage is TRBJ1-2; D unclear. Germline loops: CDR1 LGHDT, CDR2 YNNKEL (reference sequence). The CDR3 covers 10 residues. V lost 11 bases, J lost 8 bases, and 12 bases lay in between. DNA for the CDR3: TGTGCCGGTCACCGGCGAGGCTACACCTTC. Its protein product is CAGHRRGYTF.

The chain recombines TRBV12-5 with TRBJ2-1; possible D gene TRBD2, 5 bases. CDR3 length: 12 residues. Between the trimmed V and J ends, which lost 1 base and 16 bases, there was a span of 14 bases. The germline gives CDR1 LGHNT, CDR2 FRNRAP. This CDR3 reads CASGLEGAAYFF. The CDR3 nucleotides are TGTGCTAGTGGTTTGGAGGGAGCGGCGTATTTCTTC.

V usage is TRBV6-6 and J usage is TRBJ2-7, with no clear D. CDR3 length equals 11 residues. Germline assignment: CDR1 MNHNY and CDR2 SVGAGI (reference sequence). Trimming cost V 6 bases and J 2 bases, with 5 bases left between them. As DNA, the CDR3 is TGTGCCAGCAGCCGGACCTACGAGCAGTACTTC. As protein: CASSRTYEQYF.

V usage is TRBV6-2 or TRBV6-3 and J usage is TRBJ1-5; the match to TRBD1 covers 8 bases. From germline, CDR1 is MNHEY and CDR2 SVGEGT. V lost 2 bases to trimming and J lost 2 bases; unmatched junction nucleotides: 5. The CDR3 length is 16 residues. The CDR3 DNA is TGTGCCAGCAGTTACGGGACAGGAGGAGGCAATCAGCCCCAGCATTTT. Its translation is CASSYGTGGGNQPQHF.

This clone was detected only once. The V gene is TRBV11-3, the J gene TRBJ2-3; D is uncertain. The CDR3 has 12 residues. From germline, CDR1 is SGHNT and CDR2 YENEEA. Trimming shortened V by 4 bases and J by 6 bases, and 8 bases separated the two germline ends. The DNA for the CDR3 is TGTGCCAGCAGCTCCCTTGGTGATACGCAGTATTTT. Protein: CASSSLGDTQYF.

The CDR3 reads CATSREEKETQYF. Here the CDR3 DNA reads TGTGCCACCAGCAGAGAAGAGAAAGAGACCCAGTACTTC. This chain links TRBV15 with TRBJ2-5; D not certain. The CDR3 is 13 residues long. Per germline, CDR1 LNHNV and CDR2 YYDKDF (reference sequence). Deletions cut 0 bases from V and 3 bases from J, with 5 bases between.